This T cell receptor beta chain was captured in a study of CD8 T cells in ankylosing spondylitis. Study-wide points: Reportedly, matched ankylosing spondylitis synovial fluid was significantly enriched for disease-linked clones. Among TCR beta sequences, a motif of under ten highly homologous variants appeared characteristic of ankylosing spondylitis blood. CD8+ by phenotype, disease-linked clones were relatively rare in peripheral blood.

This clonotype was seen a few times. What it binds is unknown. TCRdb re-analysed the 5' RACE reads in MiXCR, keeping a single row per CDR3 protein. The sample consists of a few hundred thousand distinct CDR3 sequences, roughly 20% of them appearing once. V lost 5 bases to trimming and J lost 5 bases; unmatched junction nucleotides: 9. The germline V gene has CDR1 SGHTA and CDR2 FQGTGA. The CDR3 runs 16 residues. The TCR comes from a female donor with ankylosing spondylitis or in good health (not recorded which). This sequence joins TRBV7-3 and TRBJ2-2; TRBD2 aligns across 9 bases. The sequenced material came from blood, either unsorted or a sorted T cell fraction (not recorded which). DNA for the CDR3: TGTGCCAGCAGCCCAGACGGACTAGCGACAACCGGGGAGCTGTTTTTT. This sequence encodes CASSPDGLATTGELFF.